This TCR beta chain was sequenced for a study of T cell repertoires in cytomegalovirus infection. Study context: A matching HLA type, together with CMV infection, was signaled by public TCR beta signatures.

MiXCR, applied by TCRdb to the reads, yields one record per CDR3 protein. The sample lists around 300,000 distinct CDR3 sequences, about 25% occurring once. This clonotype came up many times. Its antigen is unknown. This CDR3 is 12 amino acids long. The V end was cut by 5 bases, the J end by 10 bases, with 12 bases between. The germline V gene has CDR1 SGHTA and CDR2 FQGNSA. Study-wide results and caveats: Frequencies of public TCR beta families were cumulated, and this identified carriers of CMV plus the relevant HLA. What dominated the ex vivo response were HLA-C-restricted CMV-specific TCR beta clonotypes.

This chain connects TRBV7-2 to TRBJ2-1; D is undetermined. Sequenced sample: PBMCs. The TCR originated in a human donor in good health (CMV status not recorded). Some clones in this sample may be carry-over from other donors' samples. CDR3 sequence: CASSLTLKEQFF. In DNA, the CDR3 is TGTGCCAGCAGCCTGACCCTTAAAGAGCAGTTCTTC.